What follows is one T cell receptor (beta chain) and its context. As originally analysed: Reference gene primers were amplified, and this amplification served to estimate nucleated cell counts. The assay was immunoSEQ multiplex PCR, and TCRdb's table has in-frame clones only and misses some. The DNA was the basis for D and trimming; V, J and clone size are from that table. The sample consists of over 200,000 clones, 70% to 85% of them appearing once. The data were obtained in a study of blood T cell repertoires in COVID-19. Study context: Italy, Spain and the United States were the sources of the convalescent and acute COVID-19 samples. PBMCs, B-cell-depleted T cells, or T cells were the source of the cDNA or gDNA that made up the material.

The V gene end was trimmed by 1 base and the J gene end by 4 bases; junction bases not matched to a gene: 8. This CDR3 region has 16 residues. The germline gives CDR1 SGHDT, CDR2 YYEEEE. The source material was peripheral blood. The TCR comes from a man aged 40-49 years who had recovered from COVID-19. The V gene is TRBV5-6, the J gene TRBJ2-1, with 7 bases aligning to TRBD2. The CDR3 reads CASSLPASGYYNEQFF. The CDR3 bases are TGTGCCAGCAGCTTGCCGGCTAGCGGCTATTACAATGAGCAGTTCTTC.